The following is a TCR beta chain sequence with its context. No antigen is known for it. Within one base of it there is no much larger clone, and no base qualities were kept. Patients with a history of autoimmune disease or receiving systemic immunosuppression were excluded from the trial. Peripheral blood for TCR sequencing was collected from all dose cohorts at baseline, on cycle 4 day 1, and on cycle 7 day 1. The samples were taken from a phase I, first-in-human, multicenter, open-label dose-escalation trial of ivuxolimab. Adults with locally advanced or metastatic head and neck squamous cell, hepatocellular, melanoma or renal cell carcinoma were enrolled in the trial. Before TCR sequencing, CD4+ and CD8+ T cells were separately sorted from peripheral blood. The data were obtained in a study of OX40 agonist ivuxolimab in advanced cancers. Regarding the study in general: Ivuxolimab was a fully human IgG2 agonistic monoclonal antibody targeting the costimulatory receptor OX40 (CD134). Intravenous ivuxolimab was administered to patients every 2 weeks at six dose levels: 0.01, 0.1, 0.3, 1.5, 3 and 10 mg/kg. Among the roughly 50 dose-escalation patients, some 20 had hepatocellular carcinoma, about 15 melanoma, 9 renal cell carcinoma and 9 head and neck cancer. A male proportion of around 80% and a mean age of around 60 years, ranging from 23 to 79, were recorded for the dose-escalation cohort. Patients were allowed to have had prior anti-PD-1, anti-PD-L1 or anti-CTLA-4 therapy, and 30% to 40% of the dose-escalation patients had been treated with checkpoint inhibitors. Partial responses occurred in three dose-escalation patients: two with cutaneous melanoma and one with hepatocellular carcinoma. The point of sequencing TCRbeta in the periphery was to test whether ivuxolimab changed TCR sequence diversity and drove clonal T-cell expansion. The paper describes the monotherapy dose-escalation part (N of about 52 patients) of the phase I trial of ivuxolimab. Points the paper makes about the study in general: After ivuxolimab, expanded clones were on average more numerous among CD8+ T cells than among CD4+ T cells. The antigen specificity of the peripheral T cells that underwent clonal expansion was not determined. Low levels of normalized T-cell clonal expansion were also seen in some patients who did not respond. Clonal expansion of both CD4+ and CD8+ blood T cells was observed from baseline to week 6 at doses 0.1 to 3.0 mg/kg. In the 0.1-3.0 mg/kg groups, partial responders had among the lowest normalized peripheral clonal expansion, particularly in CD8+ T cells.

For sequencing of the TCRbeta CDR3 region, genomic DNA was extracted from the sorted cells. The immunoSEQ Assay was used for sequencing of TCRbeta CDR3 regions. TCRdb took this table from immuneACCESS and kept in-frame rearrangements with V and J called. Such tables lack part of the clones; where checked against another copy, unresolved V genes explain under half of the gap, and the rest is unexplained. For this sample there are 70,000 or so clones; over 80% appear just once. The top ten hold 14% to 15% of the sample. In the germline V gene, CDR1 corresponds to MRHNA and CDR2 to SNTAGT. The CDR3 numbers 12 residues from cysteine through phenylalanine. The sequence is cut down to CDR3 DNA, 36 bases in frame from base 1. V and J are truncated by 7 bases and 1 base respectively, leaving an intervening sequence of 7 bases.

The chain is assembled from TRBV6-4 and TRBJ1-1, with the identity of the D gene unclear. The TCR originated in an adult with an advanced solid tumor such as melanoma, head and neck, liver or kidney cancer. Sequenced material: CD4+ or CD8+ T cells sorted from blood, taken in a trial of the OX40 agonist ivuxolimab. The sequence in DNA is TGTGCCAGCAATTGGGGGAACACTGAAGCTTTCTTT. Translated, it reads CASNWGNTEAFF.